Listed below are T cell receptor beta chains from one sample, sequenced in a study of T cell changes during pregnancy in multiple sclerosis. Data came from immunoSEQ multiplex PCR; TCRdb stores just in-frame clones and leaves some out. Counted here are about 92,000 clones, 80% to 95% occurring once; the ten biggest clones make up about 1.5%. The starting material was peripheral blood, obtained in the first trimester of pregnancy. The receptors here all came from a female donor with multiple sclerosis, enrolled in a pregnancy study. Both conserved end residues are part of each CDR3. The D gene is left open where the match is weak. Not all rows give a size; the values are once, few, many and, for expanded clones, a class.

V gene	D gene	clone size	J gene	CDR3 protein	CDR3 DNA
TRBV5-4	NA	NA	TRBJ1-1	CASSQTATEAFF	TGTGCCAGCAGCCAAACAGCTACTGAAGCTTTCTTT
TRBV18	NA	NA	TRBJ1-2	CASSPRGGYGYTF	TGTGCCAGCTCACCAAGGGGTGGCTATGGCTACACCTTC
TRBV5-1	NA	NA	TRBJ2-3	CASSLTGSASTDTQYF	TGCGCCAGCAGCTTAACAGGATCAGCTAGCACAGATACGCAGTATTTT
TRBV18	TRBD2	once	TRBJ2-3	CASSPRLAGSTDTQYF	TGTGCCAGCTCACCACGTCTAGCGGGGAGCACAGATACGCAGTATTTT
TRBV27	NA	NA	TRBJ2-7	CASSLSVKTSSYEQYF	TGTGCCAGCAGTTTATCGGTCAAAACTAGCTCCTACGAGCAGTACTTC
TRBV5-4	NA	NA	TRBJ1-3	CASGQAGLGNTIYF	TGTGCCAGCGGCCAAGCGGGGCTGGGAAACACCATATATTTT
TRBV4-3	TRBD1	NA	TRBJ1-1	CASSLRRGTEAFF	TGCGCCAGCAGCCTTCGCAGGGGGACTGAAGCTTTCTTT
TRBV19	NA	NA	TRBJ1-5	CASSVGSVSNQPQHF	TGTGCCAGTAGTGTTGGTAGTGTTAGCAATCAGCCCCAGCATTTT
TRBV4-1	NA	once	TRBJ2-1	CASSPLLSAGGLGEQFF	TGCGCCAGCAGCCCCCTCCTTAGCGCAGGTGGACTCGGTGAGCAGTTCTTC
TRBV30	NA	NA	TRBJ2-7	CAWSGPPRGTYEQYF	TGTGCCTGGAGTGGTCCTCCTCGGGGGACGTACGAGCAGTACTTC
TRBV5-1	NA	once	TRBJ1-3	CASSLSSEGGNNRNTIYF	TGCGCCAGCAGCTTGAGCTCCGAGGGAGGAAACAACAGAAACACCATATATTTT
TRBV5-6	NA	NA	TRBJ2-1	CASSSRQEAVYNEQFF	TGTGCCAGCAGCTCCCGACAGGAAGCGGTCTACAATGAGCAGTTCTTC
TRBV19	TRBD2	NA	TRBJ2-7	CASSPGLAGEYEQYF	TGTGCCAGTAGCCCGGGACTAGCGGGGGAATACGAGCAGTACTTC
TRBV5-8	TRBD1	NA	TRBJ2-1	CASSSGAGQGADEQFF	TGTGCCAGCAGCTCTGGGGCGGGACAGGGGGCGGATGAGCAGTTCTTC
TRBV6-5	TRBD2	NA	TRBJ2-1	CASSLAGGNEQFF	TGTGCCAGCAGTTTAGCGGGTGGGAATGAGCAGTTCTTC
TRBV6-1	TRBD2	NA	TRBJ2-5	CASSESRASGYLDQETQYF	TGTGCCAGCAGTGAAAGTAGGGCTAGCGGGTATCTAGACCAAGAGACCCAGTACTTC
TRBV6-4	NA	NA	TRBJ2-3	CASSDIAGSTDTQYF	TGTGCCAGCAGTGACATTGCGGGGAGCACAGATACGCAGTATTTT
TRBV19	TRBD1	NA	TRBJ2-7	CASSPGTGVIYEQYF	TGTGCCAGTAGTCCCGGGACAGGGGTCATCTACGAGCAGTACTTC
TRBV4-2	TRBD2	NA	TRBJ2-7	CASSPRLAGTANEQYF	TGTGCCAGCAGCCCCCGACTAGCGGGTACGGCCAACGAGCAGTACTTC
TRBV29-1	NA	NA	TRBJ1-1	CSVEPNRAANTEAFF	TGCAGCGTTGAACCTAACAGGGCAGCTAACACTGAAGCTTTCTTT
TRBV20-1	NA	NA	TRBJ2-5	CSAMTRGTQYF	TGCAGTGCGATGACCAGAGGGACCCAGTACTTC
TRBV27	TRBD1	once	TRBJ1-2	CASRSAAGGNGYGYTF	TGTGCCAGCAGATCAGCGGCAGGGGGCAATGGCTATGGCTACACCTTC